A single sample is the source of the 32 T cell receptor beta chains below, sequenced in a study of blood T cell repertoires in COVID-19. Using immunoSEQ multiplex PCR, the repertoire was profiled, and TCRdb retains in-frame clones only, with some absent. This table has hundreds of thousands of clones, approximately 86% appearing once. Sequencing was done on a sample of PBMCs or T cells enriched from blood (not recorded which). These receptors all stem from a middle-aged woman with acute COVID-19.

The rearrangement joins TRBV19 to TRBJ2-7; 10 bases fit TRBD2. J lost 5 bases, V lost 6 bases, and 10 bases had no gene match. CDR3 length: 15 amino acids. Germline values: CDR1 LNHDA, CDR2 SQIVND (reference sequence). Here the CDR3 reads CASRGSSGSLHEQYF. In DNA, the CDR3 is TGTGCCAGTAGGGGCTCTAGCGGGAGTCTGCACGAGCAGTACTTC.

This chain uses TRBV10-1 with TRBJ2-7; 12 nucleotides match TRBD2. The V gene's germline CDR1 is WNHNN and CDR2 SYGVQD (reference sequence). The CDR3 is 16 amino acids. Trimming took 0 bases from V and 7 from J; bases not matched to a gene: 7. CDR3 amino acids: CASSESPTSGSWEQYF. The DNA for the CDR3 is TGCGCCAGCAGTGAGTCTCCGACTAGCGGGAGTTGGGAGCAGTACTTC.

The chain links TRBV19 to TRBJ1-1, with TRBD1 identical over 11 bases. CDR1 and CDR2 (germline): LNHDA, SQIVND (reference sequence). V gave up 8 bases and J gave up 1 base; unmatched junction bases: 3. The CDR3 length is 14 residues. The CDR3 loop is CASAGTGGNTEAFF. The CDR3 region has the DNA TGTGCCAGTGCCGGGACAGGGGGGAACACTGAAGCTTTCTTT.

The V and J genes are TRBV19 and TRBJ2-3; TRBD1 matches 9 bases. The CDR3 spans 16 residues. V lost 4 bases to trimming and J lost 4 bases; unmatched junction nucleotides: 9. Germline V CDR1 and CDR2: LNHDA, SQIVND (reference sequence). The CDR3 loop is CASSKSGTGFPDTQYF. Written as DNA, the CDR3 is TGTGCCAGTAGTAAATCCGGGACAGGGTTCCCAGATACGCAGTATTTT.

This clone was recorded once. The chain recombines TRBV7-9 with TRBJ1-1; a weak D match, TRBD1 (5 bases). CDR1 is SEHNR and CDR2 is FQNEAQ in the germline V gene (reference sequence). The V and J ends lost 2 bases and 6 bases respectively, with 10 bases between them. This CDR3 has 13 amino acids. This chain's CDR3 is CASSLSRVAEAFF. The CDR3 DNA follows: TGTGCCAGCAGCTTATCCAGGGTCGCTGAAGCTTTCTTT.

CDR3 loop: CASSLTRGRQETQYF. The CDR3 region has the DNA TGTGCCAGCAGTTTAACCAGGGGGAGGCAAGAGACCCAGTACTTC. The chain is built from TRBV28 and TRBJ2-5; D perhaps matches TRBD1 (7 bases). This CDR3 region has 15 residues. With 2 bases removed from V and 2 bases from J, the gap between germline ends came to 12 bases. CDR1 MDHEN and CDR2 SYDVKM come from the germline V gene. Supplemented by reference TRBV28 and TRBJ2-5, the full variable domain reads DVKVTQSSRYLVKRTGEKVFLECVQDMDHENMFWYRQDPGLGLRLIYFSYDVKMKEKGDIPEGYSVSREKKERFSLILESASTNQTSMYLCASSLTRGRQETQYFGPGTRLLVL.

The chain links TRBV5-4 to TRBJ2-5, with TRBD1 matching 7 bases. CDR3 length: 14 amino acids. The ends lost 3 bases at V and 0 bases at J; junction bases unmatched: 2. Germline CDR1 is SGHNT and CDR2 is YYREEE (reference sequence). The CDR3 protein is CASSYRGNQETQYF. The CDR3 DNA is TGTGCCAGCAGCTACAGGGGAAACCAAGAGACCCAGTACTTC.

This chain links TRBV5-8 with TRBJ2-5; D is ambiguous. Germline V gene lookup returns CDR1 SGHTS and CDR2 YDEGEE. V was cut by 0 bases and J by 5 bases, with 8 bases left in between. The CDR3 spans 13 residues. The CDR3 sequence is CASSLGVIETQYF. CDR3 DNA: TGTGCCAGCAGCTTGGGAGTTATCGAGACCCAGTACTTC.

The chain couples TRBV18 to TRBJ1-1, with no clear D. V lost 4 bases and J lost 5, with 5 bases in between. Germline CDR1 and CDR2: KGHSH and LQKENI. The CDR3 length is 11 residues. CDR3 in DNA: TGTGCCAGCTCACTGGAGACTGAAGCTTTCTTT. This gives the protein CASSLETEAFF.

The chain couples TRBV9 to TRBJ2-2; a possible D gene is TRBD2 (6 bases). Germline V CDR1 and CDR2: SGDLS, YYNGEE. The CDR3 loop spans 20 amino acids. Trimming removed 0 bases at V and 2 bases at J, with 23 bases between. CDR3 region: CASSVELPSAGIPNTGELFF. Written as DNA, the CDR3 is TGTGCCAGCAGCGTAGAACTCCCCTCAGCGGGCATACCTAACACCGGGGAGCTGTTTTTT.

This clone was detected once. The chain couples TRBV19 to TRBJ1-3, with D possibly being TRBD1 (6 bases). V lost 6 bases and J 0 bases, leaving 18 bases between the germline ends. Germline lookup yields CDR1 LNHDA and CDR2 SQIVND (reference sequence). The CDR3 is made up of 17 amino acids. The CDR3 coding sequence is TGTGCCAGTAGAACCTCGAAGGACAGAAACTCTGGAAACACCATATATTTT. Encoded protein: CASRTSKDRNSGNTIYF.

This chain uses TRBV5-6 with TRBJ1-1; D perhaps matches TRBD1 (5 bases). Germline V gene sequence: CDR1 SGHDT, CDR2 YYEEEE. V was cut by 1 base and J by 1 base, with 14 bases left in between. CDR3 length: 16 residues. Here the CDR3 reads CASSLRFLTENTEAFF. The CDR3 region has the DNA TGTGCCAGCAGCTTGAGGTTTCTGACAGAGAACACTGAAGCTTTCTTT.

The chain employs TRBV19 and TRBJ1-2; TRBD1 aligns across 8 bases. V gave up 5 bases and J gave up 2 bases; unmatched junction bases: 10. Germline-derived CDR1 and CDR2 are LNHDA and SQIVND (reference sequence). The length of the CDR3 is 16 residues. The DNA of the CDR3 is TGTGCCAGTAGTGGGCGTGGGACAGGAGGAAACTATGGCTACACCTTC. It translates to CASSGRGTGGNYGYTF.

Note on this clone: The junction differs from germline at one of its ends, possibly a read error. This chain links TRBV2 with TRBJ2-1; tentative D call: TRBD2 (6 bases). CDR1 and CDR2 (germline): SNHLY, FYNNEI. This CDR3 region has 12 residues. CDR3 coding DNA: TGTGCCAGCAGGGAAGGCGGGGATGAGCAGTTCTTC. It yields the protein CASREGGDEQFF. The entire variable domain, with the rest obtained from reference TRBV2 and TRBJ2-1, is as follows: EPEVTQTPSHQVTQMGQEVILRCVPISNHLYFYWYRQILGQKVEFLVSFYNNEISEKSEIFDDQFSVERPDGSNFTLKIRSTKLEDSAMYFCASREGGDEQFFGPGTRLTVL.

V is TRBV5-6 and J is TRBJ1-1; 10 positions match TRBD1. CDR1 is SGHDT, CDR2 YYEEEE, per germline. Trimming at V came to 4 bases and at J to 5 bases, leaving 5 bases not matched to a gene. The CDR3 is made up of 14 amino acids. Written as DNA, the CDR3 is TGTGCCAGCAGCAGACAGGGGGCCGGGACTGAAGCTTTCTTT. Its protein product is CASSRQGAGTEAFF.

The chain joins TRBV5-4 to TRBJ2-1, with 15 bases fitting TRBD2. The CDR3 has 15 amino acids. Trimming at V came to 4 bases and at J to 7 bases, leaving 3 bases not matched to a gene. The germline CDR1 and CDR2 sequences are SGHNT and YYREEE (reference sequence). Here the CDR3 reads CASSGGLAGGNEQFF. The CDR3 nucleotides read TGTGCCAGCAGCGGGGGACTAGCGGGAGGAAATGAGCAGTTCTTC.

The gene calls are TRBV5-1 and TRBJ1-2; tentative D call: TRBD1 (5 bases). CDR3 length: 12 residues. Germline V gene data show CDR1 as SGHRS and CDR2 as YFSETQ. Trimming stripped 5 bases from V and 6 bases from J, with 11 bases between. The CDR3 protein is CASRVGQDGYTF. The DNA for the CDR3 is TGCGCCAGCAGGGTGGGGCAGGATGGCTACACCTTC.

The chain links TRBV29-1 to TRBJ2-5; no clear D gene. Trimming took off 5 bases at V and 2 bases at J, with 3 bases between the two ends. Germline V gives CDR1 SQVTM, CDR2 ANQGSEA. CDR3 length: 10 residues. The CDR3 spells CSVSQETQYF. CDR3 in DNA: TGCAGCGTTTCACAAGAGACCCAGTACTTC.

V usage is TRBV2 and J usage is TRBJ2-7, with unresolved D. The CDR3 is 12 amino acids. Looked up from germline, CDR1 is SNHLY and CDR2 is FYNNEI. The ends were cut back, 3 bases at V and 3 bases at J, with 6 bases in the middle. CDR3 DNA: TGTGCCAGCAGTGACTCTAGCTACGAGCAGTACTTC. This codes for CASSDSSYEQYF.

The chain carries TRBV27 and TRBJ1-1; possible D gene TRBD1, 6 bases. This CDR3 comprises 13 residues. V shed 2 bases and J shed 5 bases, with 9 bases lying between them. In germline, CDR1 is MNHEY, CDR2 SMNVEV (reference sequence). CDR3 coding DNA: TGTGCCAGCAGTTTAGGGGGCTCAACTGAAGCTTTCTTT. Translating gives CASSLGGSTEAFF.

The rearrangement uses TRBV7-9 and TRBJ2-4; TRBD1 matches at 10 bases. The V and J ends lost 5 bases and 11 bases, in that order; junction bases with no gene match: 6. The germline gives CDR1 SEHNR, CDR2 FQNEAQ (reference sequence). CDR3 size: 13 residues. The CDR3 DNA reads as TGTGCCAGCAGCCGGGACAGGGGTTGGGTTCAGTACTTC. Its protein product is CASSRDRGWVQYF.

The chain has TRBV12-5 and TRBJ2-1, with 12 bases lining up with TRBD2. The CDR3 is 15 amino acids. Per germline, CDR1 LGHNT and CDR2 FRNRAP. With V trimmed by 5 bases and J by 7 bases, 6 bases remained unmatched. The CDR3 is CASGPGLAGLNEQFF. CDR3 nucleotides: TGTGCTAGTGGTCCCGGACTAGCGGGATTAAATGAGCAGTTCTTC.

The genes are TRBV19 and TRBJ2-4; 10 nucleotides agree with TRBD2. The germline gives CDR1 LNHDA, CDR2 SQIVND (reference sequence). The CDR3 runs to 18 residues. After removal of 4 bases from V and 2 bases from J, the junction contained 11 bases not matched to a gene. The CDR3 sequence is CASSRSSGSTSPKNIQYF. CDR3 sequence (DNA): TGTGCCAGTAGTAGGTCTAGCGGGAGTACTTCACCCAAAAACATTCAGTACTTC. Combining the CDR3 with reference TRBV19 and TRBJ2-4 gives the whole variable domain DGGITQSPKYLFRKEGQNVTLSCEQNLNHDAMYWYRQDPGQGLRLIYYSQIVNDFQKGDIAEGYSVSREKKESFPLTVTSAQKNPTAFYLCASSRSSGSTSPKNIQYFGAGTRLSVL.

This chain connects TRBV19 to TRBJ1-3; D ambiguous. V lost 7 bases and J 0 bases, leaving 10 bases between the germline ends. Germline assignment: CDR1 LNHDA and CDR2 SQIVND (reference sequence). The CDR3 contains 14 residues. CDR3 protein: CASKGGGSGNTIYF. In DNA form, the CDR3 reads TGTGCCAGTAAAGGAGGTGGCTCTGGAAACACCATATATTTT.

The V call is TRBV6-5, the J call TRBJ2-4, with TRBD1 matching 8 bases. Unmatched junction bases numbered 5, after V lost 6 bases and J lost 1 base. Germline CDR1 MNHEY, CDR2 SVGAGI. The CDR3 has 15 residues. CDR3 coding DNA: TGTGCCAGCAGACGGACAGGGTTGGCCAAAAACATTCAGTACTTC. This sequence encodes CASRRTGLAKNIQYF.

The genes are TRBV21-1 and TRBJ1-5. TRBV21-1 is a recognized pseudogene. This CDR3 region has 20 residues. The CDR3 spells CASSSRWPRSGGYSNQPQHF. For the CDR3, the DNA is TGTGCCAGCAGCTCCCGTTGGCCGCGCTCGGGGGGGTATAGCAATCAGCCCCAGCATTTT.

The CDR3 region is CASSLEGASYGYTF. The CDR3 DNA reads TGCGCCAGCAGCTTGGAGGGGGCGTCTTATGGCTACACCTTC. The chain uses TRBV5-1 and TRBJ1-2, with 7 bases lining up with TRBD1. V lost 0 bases, J lost 5 bases, and 4 bases stayed unmatched. The germline V gene encodes CDR1 SGHRS and CDR2 YFSETQ. CDR3 length: 14 residues.

The rearrangement links TRBV11-2 to TRBJ2-2; D remains ambiguous. The CDR3 length is 14 residues. Trimming removed 3 bases at V and 2 bases at J, with 7 bases between. Germline V gives CDR1 SGHAT, CDR2 FQNNGV. The CDR3 DNA reads TGTGCCAGCAGCTTTCGCGGTAACACCGGGGAGCTGTTTTTT. It codes for CASSFRGNTGELFF.

This chain joins TRBV25-1 and TRBJ1-3; D is undetermined. The germline V gene has CDR1 MGHDK and CDR2 SYGVNS. This CDR3 contains 17 residues. Trimming removed 1 base at V and 0 bases at J, with 13 bases between. The CDR3 loop is CASSESGSLISGNTIYF. The CDR3 nucleotides are TGTGCCAGCAGTGAATCTGGGAGTCTAATCTCTGGAAACACCATATATTTT.

The chain links TRBV27 to TRBJ2-2; 7 positions match TRBD1. This CDR3 has 15 amino acids. V was clipped by 6 bases and J by 1 base; unmatched bases: 5. Germline V gene lookup returns CDR1 MNHEY and CDR2 SMNVEV (reference sequence). CDR3 sequence reads: CASRPTGWNTGELFF. The CDR3 DNA reads as TGTGCCAGCAGACCGACAGGGTGGAACACCGGGGAGCTGTTTTTT.

This chain links TRBV5-6 with TRBJ2-4, with a possible D match to TRBD2 (5 bases). CDR3 length: 15 amino acids. Trimming took 4 bases from V and 3 from J, leaving 14 bases between them. CDR1 SGHDT and CDR2 YYEEEE come from the germline V gene. The CDR3 loop is CASSPSLGDKNIQYF. The DNA of the CDR3 is TGTGCCAGCAGCCCCTCCCTCGGGGACAAAAACATTCAGTACTTC. Drawing the rest from reference TRBV5-6 and TRBJ2-4, the complete variable domain is DAGVTQSPTHLIKTRGQQVTLRCSPKSGHDTVSWYQQALGQGPQFIFQYYEEEERQRGNFPDRFSGHQFPNYSSELNVNALLLGDSALYLCASSPSLGDKNIQYFGAGTRLSVL.

This chain joins TRBV19 and TRBJ2-7; 10 bases agree with TRBD2. V was pared by 5 bases and J by 3 bases, with 16 bases of the junction left unmatched. Per germline, CDR1 LNHDA and CDR2 SQIVND (reference sequence). This CDR3 comprises 18 residues. CDR3 DNA: TGTGCCAGTAGTCCAAACACAGGGCTAGCGGGAGTTTACTACGAGCAGTACTTC. This sequence encodes CASSPNTGLAGVYYEQYF.